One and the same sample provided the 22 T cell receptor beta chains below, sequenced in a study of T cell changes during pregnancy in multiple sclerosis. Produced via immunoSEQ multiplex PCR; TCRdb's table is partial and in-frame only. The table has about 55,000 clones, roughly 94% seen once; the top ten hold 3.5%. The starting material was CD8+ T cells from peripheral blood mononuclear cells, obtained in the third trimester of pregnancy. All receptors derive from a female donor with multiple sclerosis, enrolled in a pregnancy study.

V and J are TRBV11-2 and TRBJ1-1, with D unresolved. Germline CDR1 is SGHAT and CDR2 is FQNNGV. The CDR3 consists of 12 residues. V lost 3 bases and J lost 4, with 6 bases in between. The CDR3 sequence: CASSFPGTEAFF. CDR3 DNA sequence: TGTGCCAGCAGCTTCCCGGGCACTGAAGCTTTCTTT.

This CDR3 reads CASSVGTPSSYEQYF. DNA of the CDR3: TGTGCCAGCAGCGTAGGGACACCGAGCTCCTACGAGCAGTACTTC. The chain uses TRBV9 and TRBJ2-7, with a possible D match to TRBD1 (5 bases). The CDR3 runs 15 residues. Germline CDR1 is SGDLS and CDR2 is YYNGEE. Trimming removed 0 bases from V and 0 bases from J, with 10 bases in between.

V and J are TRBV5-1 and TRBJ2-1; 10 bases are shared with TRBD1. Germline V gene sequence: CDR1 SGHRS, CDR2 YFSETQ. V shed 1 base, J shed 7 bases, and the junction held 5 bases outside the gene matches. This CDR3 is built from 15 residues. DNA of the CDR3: TGCGCCAGCAGCTTGCGACAGGGGGCGAGGAATGAGCAGTTCTTC. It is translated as CASSLRQGARNEQFF.

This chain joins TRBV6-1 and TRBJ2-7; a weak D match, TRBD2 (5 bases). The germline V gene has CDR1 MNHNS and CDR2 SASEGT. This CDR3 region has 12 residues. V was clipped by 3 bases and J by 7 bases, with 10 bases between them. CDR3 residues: CASSEEDWEQYF. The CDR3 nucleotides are TGTGCCAGCAGTGAGGAGGACTGGGAGCAGTACTTC.

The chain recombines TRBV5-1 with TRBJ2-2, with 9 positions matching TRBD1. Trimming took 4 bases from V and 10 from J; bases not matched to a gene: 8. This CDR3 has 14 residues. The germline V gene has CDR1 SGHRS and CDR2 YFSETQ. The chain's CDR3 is CASSPGTGWEELFF. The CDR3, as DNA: TGCGCCAGCAGCCCAGGGACAGGGTGGGAGGAGCTGTTTTTT.

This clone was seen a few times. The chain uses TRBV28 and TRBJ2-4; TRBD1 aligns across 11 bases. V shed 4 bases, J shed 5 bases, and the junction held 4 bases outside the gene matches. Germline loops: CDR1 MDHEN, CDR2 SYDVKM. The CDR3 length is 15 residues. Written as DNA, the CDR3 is TGTGCCAGCAGTTCGGCGGGACAGGGGGAAAACATTCAGTACTTC. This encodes CASSSAGQGENIQYF.

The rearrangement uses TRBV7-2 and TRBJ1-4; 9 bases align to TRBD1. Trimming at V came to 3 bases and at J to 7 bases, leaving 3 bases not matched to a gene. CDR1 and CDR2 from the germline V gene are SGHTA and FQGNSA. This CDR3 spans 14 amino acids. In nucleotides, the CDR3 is TGTGCCAGCAGCTTTTCGACAGGGGGTGAAAAACTGTTTTTT. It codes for CASSFSTGGEKLFF.

The CDR3: CASSFGLNTEAFF. The CDR3 DNA is TGTGCCAGCAGTTTTGGCTTGAACACTGAAGCTTTCTTT. The V gene is TRBV27, the J gene TRBJ1-1; D not resolved. Germline values: CDR1 MNHEY, CDR2 SMNVEV (reference sequence). There are 13 residues in the CDR3. V lost 3 bases and J 0 bases, leaving 5 bases between the germline ends.

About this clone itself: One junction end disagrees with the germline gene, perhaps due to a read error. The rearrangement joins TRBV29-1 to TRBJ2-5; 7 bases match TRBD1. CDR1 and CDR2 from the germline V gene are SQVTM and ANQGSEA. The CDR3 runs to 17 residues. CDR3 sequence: CSVAAGVYRGIQEAQYF. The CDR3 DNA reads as TGCAGCGTTGCAGCAGGGGTTTACAGGGGAATCCAAGAGGCCCAGTACTTC. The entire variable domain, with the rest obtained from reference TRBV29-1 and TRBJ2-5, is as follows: SAVISQKPSRDICQRGTSLTIQCQVDSQVTMMFWYRQQPGQSLTLIATANQGSEATYESGFVIDKFPISRPNLTFSTLTVSNMSPEDSSIYLCSVAAGVYRGIQEAQYFGPGTRLLVL.

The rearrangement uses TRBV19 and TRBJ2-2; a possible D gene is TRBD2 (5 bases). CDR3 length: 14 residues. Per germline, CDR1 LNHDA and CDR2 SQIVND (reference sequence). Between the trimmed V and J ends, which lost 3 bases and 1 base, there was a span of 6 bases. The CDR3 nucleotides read TGTGCCAGTAGTATGGGGAGGAACACCGGGGAGCTGTTTTTT. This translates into CASSMGRNTGELFF.

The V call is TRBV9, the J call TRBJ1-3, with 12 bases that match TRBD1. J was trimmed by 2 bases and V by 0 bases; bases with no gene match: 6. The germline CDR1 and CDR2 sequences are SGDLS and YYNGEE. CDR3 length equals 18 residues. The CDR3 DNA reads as TGTGCCAGCAGCGTAGGAGACGGGACAGGGGGCCCTGGAAACACCATATATTTT. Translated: CASSVGDGTGGPGNTIYF.

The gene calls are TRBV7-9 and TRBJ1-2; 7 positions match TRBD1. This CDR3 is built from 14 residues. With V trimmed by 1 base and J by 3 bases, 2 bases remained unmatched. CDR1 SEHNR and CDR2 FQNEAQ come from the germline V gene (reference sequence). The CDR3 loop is CASSLGGTDYGYTF. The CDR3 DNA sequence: TGTGCCAGCAGCTTAGGGGGGACAGACTATGGCTACACCTTC.

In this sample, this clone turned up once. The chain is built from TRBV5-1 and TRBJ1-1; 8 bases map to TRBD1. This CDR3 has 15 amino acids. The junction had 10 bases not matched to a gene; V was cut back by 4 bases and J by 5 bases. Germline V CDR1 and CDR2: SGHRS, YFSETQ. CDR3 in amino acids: CASSPGQGGRTEAFF. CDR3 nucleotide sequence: TGCGCCAGCAGCCCAGGACAGGGTGGGAGGACTGAAGCTTTCTTT. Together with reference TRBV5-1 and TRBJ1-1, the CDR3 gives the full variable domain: KAGVTQTPRYLIKTRGQQVTLSCSPISGHRSVSWYQQTPGQGLQFLFEYFSETQRNKGNFPGRFSGRQFSNSRSEMNVSTLELGDSALYLCASSPGQGGRTEAFFGQGTRLTVV.

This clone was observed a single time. The CDR3 DNA sequence: TGTGCCAGCAGTTACTCTTCTAGCGGGAACAATGAGCAGTTCTTC. Translated: CASSYSSSGNNEQFF. The chain recombines TRBV6-5 with TRBJ2-1; 9 nucleotides match TRBD2. V lost 0 bases to trimming and J lost 5 bases; unmatched junction nucleotides: 2. The CDR3 covers 15 residues. Germline lookup yields CDR1 MNHEY and CDR2 SVGAGI.

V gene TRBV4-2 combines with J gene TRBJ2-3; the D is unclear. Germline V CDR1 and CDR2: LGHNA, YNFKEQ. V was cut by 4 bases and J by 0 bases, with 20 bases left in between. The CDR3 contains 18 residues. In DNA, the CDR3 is TGTGCCAGCAGCCTTCTGCCCCCGGGTCCAGCTAGCACAGATACGCAGTATTTT. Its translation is CASSLLPPGPASTDTQYF.

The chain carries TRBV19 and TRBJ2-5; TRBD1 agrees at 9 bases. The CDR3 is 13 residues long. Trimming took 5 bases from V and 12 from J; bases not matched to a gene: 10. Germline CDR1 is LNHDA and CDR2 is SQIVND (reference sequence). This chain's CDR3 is CASSQYLRDREYF. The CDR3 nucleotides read TGTGCCAGTAGTCAATACCTGAGGGACAGGGAGTACTTC.

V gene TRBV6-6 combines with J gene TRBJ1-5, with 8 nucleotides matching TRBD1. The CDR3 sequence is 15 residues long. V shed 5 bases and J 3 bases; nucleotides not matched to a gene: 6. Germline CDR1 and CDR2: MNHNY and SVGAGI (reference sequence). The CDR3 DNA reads TGTGCCAGCAGTCCTTGGACAGGGTCCAATCAGCCCCAGCATTTT. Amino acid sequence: CASSPWTGSNQPQHF.

CDR3 region: CASSRQGGQARYEQYF. DNA for the CDR3: TGTGCCAGCAGCCGGCAGGGGGGACAGGCTCGCTACGAGCAGTACTTC. V and J are TRBV11-2 and TRBJ2-7; 8 nucleotides match TRBD1. The CDR3 spans 16 residues. The trim removed 5 bases at V and 3 bases at J, leaving 12 bases unmatched. Germline assignment: CDR1 SGHAT and CDR2 FQNNGV.

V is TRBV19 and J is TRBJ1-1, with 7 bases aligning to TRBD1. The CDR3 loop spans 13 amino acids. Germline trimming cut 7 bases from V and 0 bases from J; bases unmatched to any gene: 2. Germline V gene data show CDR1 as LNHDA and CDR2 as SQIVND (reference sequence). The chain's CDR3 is CASKGALNTEAFF. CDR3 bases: TGTGCCAGTAAGGGGGCTTTGAACACTGAAGCTTTCTTT. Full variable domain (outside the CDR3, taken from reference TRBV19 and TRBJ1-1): DGGITQSPKYLFRKEGQNVTLSCEQNLNHDAMYWYRQDPGQGLRLIYYSQIVNDFQKGDIAEGYSVSREKKESFPLTVTSAQKNPTAFYLCASKGALNTEAFFGQGTRLTVV.

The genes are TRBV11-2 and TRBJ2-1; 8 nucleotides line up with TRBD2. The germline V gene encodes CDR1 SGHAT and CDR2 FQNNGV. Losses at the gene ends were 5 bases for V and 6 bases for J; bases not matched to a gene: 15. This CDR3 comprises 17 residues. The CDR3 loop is CASSPMVERELGNEQFF. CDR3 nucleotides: TGTGCCAGCAGCCCCATGGTGGAGCGGGAGCTTGGCAATGAGCAGTTCTTC.

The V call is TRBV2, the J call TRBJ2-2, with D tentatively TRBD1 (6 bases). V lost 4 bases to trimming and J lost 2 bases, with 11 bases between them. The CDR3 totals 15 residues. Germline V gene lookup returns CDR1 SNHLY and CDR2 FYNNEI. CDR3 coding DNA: TGTGCCAGCAGTGTCCGGGACATAAACACCGGGGAGCTGTTTTTT. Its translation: CASSVRDINTGELFF.

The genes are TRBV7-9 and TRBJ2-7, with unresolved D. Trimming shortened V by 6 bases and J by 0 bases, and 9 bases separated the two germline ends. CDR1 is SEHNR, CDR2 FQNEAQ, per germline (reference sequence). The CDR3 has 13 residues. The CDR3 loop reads CASSVTASYEQYF. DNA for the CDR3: TGTGCCAGCAGTGTCACTGCCTCCTACGAGCAGTACTTC.